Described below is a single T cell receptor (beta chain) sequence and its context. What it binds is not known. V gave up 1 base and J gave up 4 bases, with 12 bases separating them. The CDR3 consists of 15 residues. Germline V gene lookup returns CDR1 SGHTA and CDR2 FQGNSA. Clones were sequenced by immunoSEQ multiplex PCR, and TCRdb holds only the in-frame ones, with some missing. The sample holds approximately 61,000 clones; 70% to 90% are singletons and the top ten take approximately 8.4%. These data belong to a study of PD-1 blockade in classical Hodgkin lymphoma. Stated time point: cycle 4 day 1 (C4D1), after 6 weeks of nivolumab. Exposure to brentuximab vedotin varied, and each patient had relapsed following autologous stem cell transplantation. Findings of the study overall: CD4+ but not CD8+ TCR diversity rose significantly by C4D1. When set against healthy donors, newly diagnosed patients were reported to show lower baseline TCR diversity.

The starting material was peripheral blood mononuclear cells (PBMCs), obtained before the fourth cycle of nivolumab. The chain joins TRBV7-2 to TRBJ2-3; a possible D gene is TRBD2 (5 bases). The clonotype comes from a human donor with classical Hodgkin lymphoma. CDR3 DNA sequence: TGTGCCAGCAGCTTAGGGCTAGCCTCCCCAGATACGCAGTATTTT. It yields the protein CASSLGLASPDTQYF.